These 24 T cell receptor beta chains were sequenced from one sample in a study of monozygotic twins with inflammatory bowel disease. TCRdb reprocessed the 5' RACE reads and keeps a single row for each CDR3 protein, giving no DNA. This sample contains about 330,000 distinct CDR3 sequences. The sample was blood. The receptors were gathered from a human donor with ulcerative colitis or Crohn's disease, or a healthy co-twin of an affected twin (not recorded which).

The rearrangement links TRBV20-1 to TRBJ2-7. This CDR3 has 11 amino acids. The V gene's germline CDR1 is DFQATT and CDR2 SNEGSKA (reference sequence). CDR3 sequence: CSAHRSYEQYF.

The chain employs TRBV6-6 and TRBJ2-2; TCRdb picks TRBD1, but there is no DNA to check that call. Germline-derived CDR1 and CDR2 are MNHNY and SVGAGI (reference sequence). The CDR3 runs to 14 residues. CDR3 amino acids: CASTGTVAAGELFF.

This CDR3 is CAISGTSPPVEQYF. This chain links TRBV10-3 with TRBJ2-7; lacking DNA, the TRBD2 call made by TCRdb goes unchecked. Per the germline V gene, CDR1 is ENHRY and CDR2 is SYGVKD. The CDR3 is made up of 14 amino acids.

The chain is built from TRBV6-6 and TRBJ2-7; TCRdb lists TRBD2, though no DNA is available to test this call. CDR1 and CDR2 from the germline V gene are MNHNY and SVGAGI (reference sequence). This CDR3 has 13 residues. CDR3 residues: CASSWDLQGEQYF.

This chain joins TRBV30 and TRBJ2-3; TCRdb's D call of TRBD1 is untestable without DNA. This CDR3 spans 14 amino acids. Per the germline V gene, CDR1 is GTSNPN and CDR2 is SVGIG (reference sequence). CDR3 loop: CAWATGSGADTQYF.

The chain is built from TRBV10-3 and TRBJ1-2. Germline assignment: CDR1 ENHRY and CDR2 SYGVKD. This CDR3 has 15 residues. This CDR3 reads CAISSTDGGNYGYTF.

This chain connects TRBV10-3 to TRBJ2-1; TCRdb's D call, TRBD1, is unchecked because there is no DNA. Germline lookup yields CDR1 ENHRY and CDR2 SYGVKD. The CDR3 contains 14 residues. The CDR3 region is CAIRLDIGRSEQFF.

The chain combines TRBV5-1 with TRBJ2-7. Germline V gene data show CDR1 as SGHRS and CDR2 as YFSETQ. The CDR3 covers 13 residues. CDR3 loop: CASSLNGPYEQYF.

This sequence joins TRBV20-1 and TRBJ1-6. The CDR3 extends over 14 amino acids. The V gene's germline CDR1 is DFQATT and CDR2 SNEGSKA (reference sequence). CDR3 in amino acids: CSARVGSGLSPLHF.

The V gene is TRBV29-1, the J gene TRBJ1-2; no DNA is available, so the TRBD1 call from TCRdb remains unchecked. The CDR3 has 14 residues. The germline V gene has CDR1 SQVTM and CDR2 ANQGSEA. CDR3 loop: CSVLRAGEGYGYTF. Together with reference TRBV29-1 and TRBJ1-2, the CDR3 gives the full variable domain: SAVISQKPSRDICQRGTSLTIQCQVDSQVTMMFWYRQQPGQSLTLIATANQGSEATYESGFVIDKFPISRPNLTFSTLTVSNMSPEDSSIYLCSVLRAGEGYGYTFGSGTRLTVV.

The V gene is TRBV5-1, the J gene TRBJ2-7; the D gene TCRdb calls, TRBD1, cannot be checked with no DNA. Germline CDR1 and CDR2: SGHRS and YFSETQ. The CDR3 loop spans 17 amino acids. The CDR3: CASSLGGSGALSYEQYF.

The rearrangement joins TRBV2 to TRBJ2-3; TCRdb calls TRBD1, which cannot be checked without DNA. Germline CDR1 is SNHLY and CDR2 is FYNNEI. The CDR3 length is 17 residues. This CDR3 reads CASSEWVWQGRADTQYF.

CDR3 in amino acids: CASSLWANEQYF. The chain uses TRBV5-1 and TRBJ2-7. The CDR3 spans 12 residues. Germline V gene data show CDR1 as SGHRS and CDR2 as YFSETQ.

This sequence joins TRBV20-1 and TRBJ2-5; the TRBD2 assignment by TCRdb is unverifiable without DNA. The CDR3 length is 15 residues. The germline gives CDR1 DFQATT, CDR2 SNEGSKA (reference sequence). CDR3 amino acids: CSGRLAGPFQETQYF.

The chain employs TRBV29-1 and TRBJ2-3. The CDR3 has 13 amino acids. Germline CDR1 SQVTM, CDR2 ANQGSEA. Here the CDR3 reads CSVDLTNTDTQYF.

The chain is built from TRBV9 and TRBJ2-1; TCRdb lists TRBD1, though no DNA is available to test this call. Germline CDR1 and CDR2: SGDLS and YYNGEE. The length of the CDR3 is 14 residues. The CDR3 here is CASSRPPSYNEQFF.

The genes are TRBV20-1 and TRBJ2-2; TCRdb selects TRBD1, and the lack of DNA leaves this call unchecked. This CDR3 is built from 15 residues. Germline CDR1 DFQATT, CDR2 SNEGSKA (reference sequence). CDR3: CSASPPGVLHGELFF.

The chain employs TRBV7-9 and TRBJ2-4; the D gene TCRdb calls, TRBD2, cannot be checked with no DNA. The length of the CDR3 is 16 residues. In germline, CDR1 is SEHNR, CDR2 FQNEAQ (reference sequence). This CDR3 is CASSPLRREVGNMQYF.

The chain joins TRBV27 to TRBJ2-7; TCRdb outputs TRBD1, but without DNA this stays unchecked. Germline V gives CDR1 MNHEY, CDR2 SMNVEV (reference sequence). The CDR3 covers 16 residues. The CDR3 spells CASSLSRGSGRHEQYF.

CDR3: CASSDGASGVLSYNEQFF. The chain employs TRBV9 and TRBJ2-1; TCRdb picks TRBD2, but there is no DNA to check that call. Germline V gene sequence: CDR1 SGDLS, CDR2 YYNGEE. This CDR3 is 18 amino acids long.

The genes are TRBV7-2 and TRBJ2-3; without DNA, the TCRdb call of TRBD2 cannot be checked. Per the germline V gene, CDR1 is SGHTA and CDR2 is FQGNSA. The CDR3 contains 16 residues. The CDR3 region is CASSLELAGGPDTQYF.

The rearrangement joins TRBV29-1 to TRBJ2-2; TCRdb picks TRBD1, but there is no DNA to check that call. The CDR3 is made up of 11 amino acids. Per the germline V gene, CDR1 is SQVTM and CDR2 is ANQGSEA. CDR3 sequence reads: CSVGGDGELFF.

The chain is built from TRBV9 and TRBJ1-5; TCRdb gives TRBD1 as the D gene, but with no DNA this cannot be confirmed. There are 15 residues in the CDR3. CDR1 is SGDLS, CDR2 YYNGEE, per germline. CDR3 region: CASSASTGGNQPQHF.

The CDR3 is CASSLEGGSTEAFF. The chain joins TRBV5-1 to TRBJ1-1; the D call from TCRdb, TRBD1, cannot be confirmed without DNA. Germline-derived CDR1 and CDR2 are SGHRS and YFSETQ. CDR3 length equals 14 residues.